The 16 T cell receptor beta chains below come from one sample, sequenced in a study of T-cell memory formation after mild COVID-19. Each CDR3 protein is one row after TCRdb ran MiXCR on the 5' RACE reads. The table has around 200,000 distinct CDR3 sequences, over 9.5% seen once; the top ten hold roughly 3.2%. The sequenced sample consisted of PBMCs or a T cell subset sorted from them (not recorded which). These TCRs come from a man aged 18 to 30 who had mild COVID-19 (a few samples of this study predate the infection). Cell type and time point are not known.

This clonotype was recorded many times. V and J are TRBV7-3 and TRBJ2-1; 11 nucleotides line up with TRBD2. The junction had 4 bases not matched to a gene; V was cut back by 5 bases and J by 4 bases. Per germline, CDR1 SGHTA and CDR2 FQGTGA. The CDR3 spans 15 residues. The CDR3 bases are TGTGCCAGCAGCAAACTAGCGGGGGCTTACAATGAGCAGTTCTTC. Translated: CASSKLAGAYNEQFF.

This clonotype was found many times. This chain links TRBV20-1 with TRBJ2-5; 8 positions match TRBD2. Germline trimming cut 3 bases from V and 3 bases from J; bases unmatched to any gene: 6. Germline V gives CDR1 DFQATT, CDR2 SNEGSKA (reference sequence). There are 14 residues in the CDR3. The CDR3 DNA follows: TGCAGTGCTAGTCGGCGTAGCGGGGAAGAGACCCAGTACTTC. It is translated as CSASRRSGEETQYF.

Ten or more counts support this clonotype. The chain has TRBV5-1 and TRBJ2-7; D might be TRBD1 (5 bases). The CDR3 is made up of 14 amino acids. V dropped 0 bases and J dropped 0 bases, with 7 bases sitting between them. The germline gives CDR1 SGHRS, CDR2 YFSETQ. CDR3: CASSLATDSYEQYF. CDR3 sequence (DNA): TGCGCCAGCAGCTTGGCGACAGACTCCTACGAGCAGTACTTC.

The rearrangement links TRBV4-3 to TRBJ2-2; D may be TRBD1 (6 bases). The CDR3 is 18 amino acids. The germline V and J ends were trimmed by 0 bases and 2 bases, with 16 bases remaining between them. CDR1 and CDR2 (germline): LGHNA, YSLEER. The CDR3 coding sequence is TGCGCCAGCAGCCAAGATGGGTGGGGGCGAGCCAACACCGGGGAGCTGTTTTTT. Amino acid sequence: CASSQDGWGRANTGELFF.

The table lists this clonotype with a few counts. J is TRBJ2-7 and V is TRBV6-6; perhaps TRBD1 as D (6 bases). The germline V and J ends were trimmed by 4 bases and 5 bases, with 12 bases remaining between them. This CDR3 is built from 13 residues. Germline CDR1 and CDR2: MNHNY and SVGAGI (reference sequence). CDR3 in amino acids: CASSSGTPDEQYF. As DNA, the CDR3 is TGTGCCAGCAGTTCCGGGACACCCGACGAGCAGTACTTC.

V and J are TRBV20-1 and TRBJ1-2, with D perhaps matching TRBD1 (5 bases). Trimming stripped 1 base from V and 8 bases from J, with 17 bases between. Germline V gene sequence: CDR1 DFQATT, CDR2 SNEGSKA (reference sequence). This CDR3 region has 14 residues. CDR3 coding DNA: TGCAGTGCTAGAGCTTCGGGACGGCCTTTGGGCTACACCTTC. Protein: CSARASGRPLGYTF.

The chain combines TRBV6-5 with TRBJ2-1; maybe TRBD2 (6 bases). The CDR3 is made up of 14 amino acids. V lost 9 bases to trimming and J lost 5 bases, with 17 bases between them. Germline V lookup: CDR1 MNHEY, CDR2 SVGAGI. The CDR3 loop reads CASAPHGGNNEQFF. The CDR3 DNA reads TGTGCCAGTGCCCCCCATGGCGGGAACAATGAGCAGTTCTTC.

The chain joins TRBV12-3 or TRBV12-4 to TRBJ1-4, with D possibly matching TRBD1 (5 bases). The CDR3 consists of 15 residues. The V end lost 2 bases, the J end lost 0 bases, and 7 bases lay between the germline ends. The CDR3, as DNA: TGTGCCAGCAGTTTATGGGGACCAACTAATGAAAAACTGTTTTTT. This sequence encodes CASSLWGPTNEKLFF.

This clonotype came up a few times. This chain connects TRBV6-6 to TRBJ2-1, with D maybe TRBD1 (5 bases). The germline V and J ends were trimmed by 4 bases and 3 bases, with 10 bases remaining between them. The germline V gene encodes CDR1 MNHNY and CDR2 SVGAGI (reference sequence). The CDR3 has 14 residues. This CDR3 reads CASSSNRFYNEQFF. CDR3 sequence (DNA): TGTGCCAGCAGTTCAAACAGGTTCTACAATGAGCAGTTCTTC.

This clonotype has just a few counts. The CDR3 spells CASSRDTMNTEAFF. The CDR3 coding sequence is TGCGCCAGCAGCCGGGACACCATGAACACTGAAGCTTTCTTT. The rearrangement uses TRBV5-1 and TRBJ1-1; perhaps TRBD1 as D (6 bases). Trimming pared 4 bases from V and 0 bases from J, leaving 10 bases between. The CDR3 has 14 amino acids. The germline V gene encodes CDR1 SGHRS and CDR2 YFSETQ. The entire variable domain, with the rest obtained from reference TRBV5-1 and TRBJ1-1, is as follows: KAGVTQTPRYLIKTRGQQVTLSCSPISGHRSVSWYQQTPGQGLQFLFEYFSETQRNKGNFPGRFSGRQFSNSRSEMNVSTLELGDSALYLCASSRDTMNTEAFFGQGTRLTVV.

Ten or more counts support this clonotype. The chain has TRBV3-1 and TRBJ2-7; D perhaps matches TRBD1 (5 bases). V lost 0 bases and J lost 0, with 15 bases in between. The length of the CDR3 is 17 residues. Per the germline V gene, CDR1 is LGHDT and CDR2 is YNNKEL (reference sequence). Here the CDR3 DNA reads TGTGCCAGCAGCCAAGATCTTTCCCCAGGGTACTCCTACGAGCAGTACTTC. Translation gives CASSQDLSPGYSYEQYF.

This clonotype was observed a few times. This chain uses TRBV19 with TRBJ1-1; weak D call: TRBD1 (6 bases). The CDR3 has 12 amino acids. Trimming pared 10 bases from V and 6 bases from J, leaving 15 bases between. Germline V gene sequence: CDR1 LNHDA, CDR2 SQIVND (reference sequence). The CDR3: CATSGTLSEAFF. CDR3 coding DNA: TGTGCCACCTCCGGGACATTATCTGAAGCTTTCTTT. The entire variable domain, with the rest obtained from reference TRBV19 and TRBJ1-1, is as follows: DGGITQSPKYLFRKEGQNVTLSCEQNLNHDAMYWYRQDPGQGLRLIYYSQIVNDFQKGDIAEGYSVSREKKESFPLTVTSAQKNPTAFYLCATSGTLSEAFFGQGTRLTVV.

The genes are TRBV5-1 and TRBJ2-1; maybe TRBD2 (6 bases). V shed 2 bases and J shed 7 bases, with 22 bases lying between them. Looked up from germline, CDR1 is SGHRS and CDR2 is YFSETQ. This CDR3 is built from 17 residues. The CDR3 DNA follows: TGCGCCAGCAGCTTCAGGTTCGGGACTGGGCTATGGAATGAGCAGTTCTTC. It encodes CASSFRFGTGLWNEQFF.

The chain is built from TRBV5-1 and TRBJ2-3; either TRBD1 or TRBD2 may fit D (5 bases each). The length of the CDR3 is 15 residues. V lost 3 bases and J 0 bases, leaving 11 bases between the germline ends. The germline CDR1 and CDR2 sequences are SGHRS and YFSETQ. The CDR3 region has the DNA TGCGCCAGCAGCTCCGGGACGACAAGCACAGATACGCAGTATTTT. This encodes CASSSGTTSTDTQYF.

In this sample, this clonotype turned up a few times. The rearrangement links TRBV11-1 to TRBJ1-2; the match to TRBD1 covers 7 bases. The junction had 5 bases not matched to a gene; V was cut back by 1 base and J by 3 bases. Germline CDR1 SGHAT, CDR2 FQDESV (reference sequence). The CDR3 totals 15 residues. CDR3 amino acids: CASSLGPDRDYGYTF. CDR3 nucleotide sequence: TGTGCCAGCAGCTTAGGTCCCGACAGGGACTATGGCTACACCTTC.

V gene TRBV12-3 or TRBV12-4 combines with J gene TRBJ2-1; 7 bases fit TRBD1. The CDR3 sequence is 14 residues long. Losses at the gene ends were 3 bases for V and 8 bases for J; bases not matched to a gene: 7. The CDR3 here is CASSFGQALYEQFF. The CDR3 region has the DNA TGTGCCAGCAGTTTTGGACAGGCTCTATATGAGCAGTTCTTC.